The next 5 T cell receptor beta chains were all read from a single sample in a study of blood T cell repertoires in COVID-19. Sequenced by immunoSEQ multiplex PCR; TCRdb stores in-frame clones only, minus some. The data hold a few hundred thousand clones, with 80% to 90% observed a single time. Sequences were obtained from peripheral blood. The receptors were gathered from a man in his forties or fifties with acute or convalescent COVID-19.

The CDR3: CASSLSSGATYNEQFF. CDR3 DNA sequence: TGTGCCAGCAGTTTATCGAGCGGGGCCACCTACAATGAGCAGTTCTTC. The rearrangement links TRBV27 to TRBJ2-1; 7 bases line up with TRBD2. The germline CDR1 and CDR2 sequences are MNHEY and SMNVEV (reference sequence). This CDR3 is 16 amino acids long. Unmatched junction bases numbered 4, after V lost 0 bases and J lost 2 bases.

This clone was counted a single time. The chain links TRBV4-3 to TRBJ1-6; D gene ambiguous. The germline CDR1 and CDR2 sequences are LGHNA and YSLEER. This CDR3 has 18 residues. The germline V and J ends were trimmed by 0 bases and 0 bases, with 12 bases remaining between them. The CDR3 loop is CASSQDQPGISYNSPLHF. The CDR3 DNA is TGCGCCAGCAGCCAAGATCAACCGGGGATCTCCTATAATTCACCCCTCCACTTT.

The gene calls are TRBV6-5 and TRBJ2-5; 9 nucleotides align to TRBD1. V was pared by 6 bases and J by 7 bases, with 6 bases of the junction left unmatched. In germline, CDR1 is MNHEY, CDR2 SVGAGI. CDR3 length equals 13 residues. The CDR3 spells CASRRDRVGTQYF. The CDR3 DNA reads TGTGCCAGCAGGCGGGACAGGGTCGGGACCCAGTACTTC.

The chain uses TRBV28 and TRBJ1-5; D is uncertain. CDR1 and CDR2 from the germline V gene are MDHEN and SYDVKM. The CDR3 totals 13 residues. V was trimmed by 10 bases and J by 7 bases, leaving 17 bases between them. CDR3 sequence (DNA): TGTGCCACCTCCGTGGAGGTACAGCAGCCCCAGCATTTT. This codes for CATSVEVQQPQHF.

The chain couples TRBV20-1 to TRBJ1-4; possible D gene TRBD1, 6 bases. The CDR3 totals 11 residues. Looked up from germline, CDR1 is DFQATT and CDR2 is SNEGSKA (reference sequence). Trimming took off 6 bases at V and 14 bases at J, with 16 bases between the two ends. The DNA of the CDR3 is TGCAGTGCCACCGGGACATTGGGGCTGTTTTTT. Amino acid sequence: CSATGTLGLFF.